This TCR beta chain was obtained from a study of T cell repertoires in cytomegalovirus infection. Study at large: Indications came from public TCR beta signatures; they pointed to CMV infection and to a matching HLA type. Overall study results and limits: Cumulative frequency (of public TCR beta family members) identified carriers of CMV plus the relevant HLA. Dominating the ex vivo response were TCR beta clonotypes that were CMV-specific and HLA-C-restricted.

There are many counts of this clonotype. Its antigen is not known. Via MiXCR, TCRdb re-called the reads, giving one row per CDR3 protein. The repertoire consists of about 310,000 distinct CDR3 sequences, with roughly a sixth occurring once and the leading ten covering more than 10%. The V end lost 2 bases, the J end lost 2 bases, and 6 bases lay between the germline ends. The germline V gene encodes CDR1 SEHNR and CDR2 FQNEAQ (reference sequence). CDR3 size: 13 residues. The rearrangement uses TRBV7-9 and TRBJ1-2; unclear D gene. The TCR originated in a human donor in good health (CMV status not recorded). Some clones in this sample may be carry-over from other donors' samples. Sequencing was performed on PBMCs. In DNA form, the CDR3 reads TGTGCCAGCAGCTTACCGGGGAACTATGGCTACACCTTC. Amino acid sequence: CASSLPGNYGYTF.